In this sample, the clone carrying this T cell receptor (beta chain) turned up a few times. Method: immunoSEQ multiplex PCR; TCRdb's copy keeps in-frame clones and lacks some. The sample has around 100,000 clones, approximately 86% seen once. These data come from a study of blood T cell repertoires in COVID-19. Study-wide context: Both acute and convalescent COVID-19 samples were obtained from the United States, Italy and Spain.

The CDR3 spans 13 residues. With V trimmed by 4 bases and J by 4 bases, 3 bases remained unmatched. Germline V gene data show CDR1 as SGHRS and CDR2 as YFSETQ. Sequenced material: peripheral blood. V and J are TRBV5-1 and TRBJ1-2; 8 bases are a match to TRBD1. This clonotype was sampled from a man at least 80 years old with acute or convalescent COVID-19. The CDR3 protein is CASSGGTGYGYTF. The CDR3 DNA reads TGCGCCAGCAGCGGCGGGACAGGCTATGGCTACACCTTC. The full variable domain, with the rest looked up from reference TRBV5-1 and TRBJ1-2, is KAGVTQTPRYLIKTRGQQVTLSCSPISGHRSVSWYQQTPGQGLQFLFEYFSETQRNKGNFPGRFSGRQFSNSRSEMNVSTLELGDSALYLCASSGGTGYGYTFGSGTRLTVV.